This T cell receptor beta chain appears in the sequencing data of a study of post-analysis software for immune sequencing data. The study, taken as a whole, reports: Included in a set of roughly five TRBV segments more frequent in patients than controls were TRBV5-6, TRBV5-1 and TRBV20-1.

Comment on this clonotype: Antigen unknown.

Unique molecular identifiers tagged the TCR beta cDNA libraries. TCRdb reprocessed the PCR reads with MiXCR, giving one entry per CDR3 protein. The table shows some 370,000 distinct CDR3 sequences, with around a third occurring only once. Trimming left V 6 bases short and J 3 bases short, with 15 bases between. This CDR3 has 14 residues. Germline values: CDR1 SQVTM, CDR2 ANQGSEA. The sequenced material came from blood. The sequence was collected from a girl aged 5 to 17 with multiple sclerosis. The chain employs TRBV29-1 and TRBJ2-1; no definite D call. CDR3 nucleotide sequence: TGCAGCGTCCCACTGGCTACGGTCTACAATGAGCAGTTCTTC. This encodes CSVPLATVYNEQFF.